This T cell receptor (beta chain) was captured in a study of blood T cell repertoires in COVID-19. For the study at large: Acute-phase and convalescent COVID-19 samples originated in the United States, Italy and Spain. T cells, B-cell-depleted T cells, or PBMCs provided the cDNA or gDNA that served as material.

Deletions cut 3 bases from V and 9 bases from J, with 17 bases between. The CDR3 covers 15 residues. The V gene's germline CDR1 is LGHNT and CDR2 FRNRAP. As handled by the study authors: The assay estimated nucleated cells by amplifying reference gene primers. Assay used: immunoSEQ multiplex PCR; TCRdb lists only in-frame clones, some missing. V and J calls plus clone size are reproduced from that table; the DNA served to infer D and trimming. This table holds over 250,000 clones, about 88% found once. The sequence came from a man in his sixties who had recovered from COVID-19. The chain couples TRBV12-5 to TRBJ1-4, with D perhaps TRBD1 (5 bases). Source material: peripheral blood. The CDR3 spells CASGLMEGKEKKLFF. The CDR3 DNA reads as TGTGCTAGTGGTTTAATGGAGGGGAAGGAGAAAAAACTGTTTTTT.